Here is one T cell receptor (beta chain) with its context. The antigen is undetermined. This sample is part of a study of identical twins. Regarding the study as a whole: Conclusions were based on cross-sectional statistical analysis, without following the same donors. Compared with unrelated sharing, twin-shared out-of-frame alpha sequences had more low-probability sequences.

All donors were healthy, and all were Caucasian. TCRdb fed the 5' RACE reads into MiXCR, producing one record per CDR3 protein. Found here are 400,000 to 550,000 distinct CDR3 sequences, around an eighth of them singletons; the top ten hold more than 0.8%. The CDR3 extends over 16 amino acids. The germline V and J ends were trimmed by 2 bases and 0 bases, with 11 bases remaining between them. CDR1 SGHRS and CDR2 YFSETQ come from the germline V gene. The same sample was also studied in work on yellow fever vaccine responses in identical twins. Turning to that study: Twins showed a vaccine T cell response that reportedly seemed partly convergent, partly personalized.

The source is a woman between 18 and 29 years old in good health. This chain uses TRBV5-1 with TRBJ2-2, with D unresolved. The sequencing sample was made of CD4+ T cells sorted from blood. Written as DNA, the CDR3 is TGCGCCAGCAGCTTTGTCACTCTGACGAACACCGGGGAGCTGTTTTTT. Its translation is CASSFVTLTNTGELFF. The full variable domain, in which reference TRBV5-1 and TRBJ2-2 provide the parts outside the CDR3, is KAGVTQTPRYLIKTRGQQVTLSCSPISGHRSVSWYQQTPGQGLQFLFEYFSETQRNKGNFPGRFSGRQFSNSRSEMNVSTLELGDSALYLCASSFVTLTNTGELFFGEGSRLTVL.